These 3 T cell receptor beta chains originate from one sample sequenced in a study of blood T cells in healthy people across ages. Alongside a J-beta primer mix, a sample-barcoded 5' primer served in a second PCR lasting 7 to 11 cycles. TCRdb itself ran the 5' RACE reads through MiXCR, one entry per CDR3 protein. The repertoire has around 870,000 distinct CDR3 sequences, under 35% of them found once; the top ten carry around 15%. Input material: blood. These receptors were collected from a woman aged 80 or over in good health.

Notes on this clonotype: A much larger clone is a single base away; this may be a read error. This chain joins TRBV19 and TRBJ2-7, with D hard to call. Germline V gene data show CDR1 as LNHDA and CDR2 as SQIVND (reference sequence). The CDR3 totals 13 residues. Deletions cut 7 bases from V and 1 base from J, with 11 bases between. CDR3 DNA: TGTGCCAGTAATATCGCAGGATCCTACGAGCAGTACTTC. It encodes CASNIAGSYEQYF.

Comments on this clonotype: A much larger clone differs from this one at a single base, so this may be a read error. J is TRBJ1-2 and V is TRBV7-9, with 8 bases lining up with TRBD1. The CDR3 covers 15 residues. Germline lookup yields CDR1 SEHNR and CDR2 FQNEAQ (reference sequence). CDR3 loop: CASSLGLQGVRGDTF. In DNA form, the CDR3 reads TGTGCCAGCAGCTTAGGATTACAGGGGGTGCGTGGCGACACCTTC.

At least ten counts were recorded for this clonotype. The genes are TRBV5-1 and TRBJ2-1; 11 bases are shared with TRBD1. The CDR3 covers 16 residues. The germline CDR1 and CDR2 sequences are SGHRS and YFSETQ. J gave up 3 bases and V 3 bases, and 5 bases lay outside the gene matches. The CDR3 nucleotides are TGCGCCAGCAGCTCTGGACAGGGGGCTTACTACAATGAGCAGTTCTTC. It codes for CASSSGQGAYYNEQFF.